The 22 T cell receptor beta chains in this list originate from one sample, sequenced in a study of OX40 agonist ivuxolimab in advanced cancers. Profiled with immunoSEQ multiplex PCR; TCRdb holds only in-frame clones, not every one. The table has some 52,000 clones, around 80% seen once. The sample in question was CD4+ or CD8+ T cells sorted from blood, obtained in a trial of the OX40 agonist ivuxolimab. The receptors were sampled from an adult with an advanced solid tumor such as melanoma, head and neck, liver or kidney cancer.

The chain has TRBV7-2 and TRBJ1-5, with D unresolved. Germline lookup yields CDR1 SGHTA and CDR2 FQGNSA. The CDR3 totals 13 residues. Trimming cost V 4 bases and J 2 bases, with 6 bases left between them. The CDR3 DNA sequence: TGTGCCAGCAGCTCTAGTGGCAATCAGCCCCAGCATTTT. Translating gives CASSSSGNQPQHF.

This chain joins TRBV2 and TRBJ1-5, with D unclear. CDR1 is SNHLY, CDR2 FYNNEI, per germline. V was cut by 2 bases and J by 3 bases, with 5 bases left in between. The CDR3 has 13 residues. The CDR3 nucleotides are TGTGCCAGCAGTGAACAGCTCAATCAGCCCCAGCATTTT. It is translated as CASSEQLNQPQHF.

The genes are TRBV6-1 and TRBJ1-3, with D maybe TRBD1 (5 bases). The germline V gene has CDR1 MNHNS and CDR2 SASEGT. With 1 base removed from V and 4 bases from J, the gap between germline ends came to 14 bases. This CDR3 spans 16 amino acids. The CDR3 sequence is CASSEGGVRTGNTIYF. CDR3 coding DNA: TGTGCCAGCAGTGAAGGAGGGGTTCGTACCGGAAACACCATATATTTT.

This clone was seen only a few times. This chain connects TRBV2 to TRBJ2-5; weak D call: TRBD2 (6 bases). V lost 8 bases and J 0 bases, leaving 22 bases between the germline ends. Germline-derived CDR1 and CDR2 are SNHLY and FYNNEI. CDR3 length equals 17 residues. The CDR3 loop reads CASGGSSGSPYQETQYF. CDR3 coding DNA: TGTGCCAGCGGGGGGAGTTCGGGATCCCCGTACCAAGAGACCCAGTACTTC.

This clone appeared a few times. The CDR3 region has the DNA TGCGCCAGCAGCTTAGCTAAGAGCACAGATACGCAGTATTTT. Its translation is CASSLAKSTDTQYF. The chain carries TRBV5-1 and TRBJ2-3, with D unclear. Trimming left V 2 bases short and J 0 bases short, with 7 bases between. Per germline, CDR1 SGHRS and CDR2 YFSETQ. The CDR3 is 14 residues long. The full variable domain, in which reference TRBV5-1 and TRBJ2-3 provide the parts outside the CDR3, is KAGVTQTPRYLIKTRGQQVTLSCSPISGHRSVSWYQQTPGQGLQFLFEYFSETQRNKGNFPGRFSGRQFSNSRSEMNVSTLELGDSALYLCASSLAKSTDTQYFGPGTRLTVL.

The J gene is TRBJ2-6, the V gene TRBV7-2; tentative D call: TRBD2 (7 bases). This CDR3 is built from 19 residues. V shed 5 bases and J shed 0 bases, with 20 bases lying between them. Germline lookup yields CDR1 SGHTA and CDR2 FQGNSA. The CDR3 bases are TGTGCCAGCAGCCCAAAGGGGGGGCTCCTAATCTCTGGGGCCAACGTCCTGACTTTC. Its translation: CASSPKGGLLISGANVLTF.

The chain's CDR3 is CASSFSGYEQYV. The DNA for the CDR3 is TGTGCCAGCAGTTTCTCGGGCTACGAGCAGTACGTC. The chain employs TRBV28 and TRBJ2-7; D unresolved. This CDR3 has 12 amino acids. Germline-derived CDR1 and CDR2 are MDHEN and SYDVKM. With 3 bases removed from V and 3 bases from J, the gap between germline ends came to 6 bases.

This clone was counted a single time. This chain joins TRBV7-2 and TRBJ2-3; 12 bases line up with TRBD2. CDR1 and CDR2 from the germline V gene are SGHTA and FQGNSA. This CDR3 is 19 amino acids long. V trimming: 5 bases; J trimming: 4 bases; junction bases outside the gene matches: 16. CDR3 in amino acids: CASSINHLAGGKGADTQYF. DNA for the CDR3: TGTGCCAGCAGCATAAACCATCTAGCGGGAGGGAAGGGCGCAGATACGCAGTATTTT.

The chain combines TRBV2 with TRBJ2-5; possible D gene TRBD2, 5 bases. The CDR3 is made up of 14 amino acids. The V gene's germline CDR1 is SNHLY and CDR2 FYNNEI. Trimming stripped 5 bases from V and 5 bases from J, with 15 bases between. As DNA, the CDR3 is TGTGCCAGCAGTCCACAGAAATCGGGGGAGACCCAGTACTTC. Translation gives CASSPQKSGETQYF.

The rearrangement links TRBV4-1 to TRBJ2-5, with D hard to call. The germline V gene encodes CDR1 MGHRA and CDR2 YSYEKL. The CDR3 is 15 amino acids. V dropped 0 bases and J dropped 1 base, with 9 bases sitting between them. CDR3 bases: TGCGCCAGCAGCCAAGAAGGACGGAGCCAAGAGACCCAGTACTTC. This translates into CASSQEGRSQETQYF.

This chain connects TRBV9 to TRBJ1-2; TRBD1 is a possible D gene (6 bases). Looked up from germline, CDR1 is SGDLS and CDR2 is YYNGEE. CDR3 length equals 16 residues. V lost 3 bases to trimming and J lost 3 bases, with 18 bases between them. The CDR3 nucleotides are TGTGCCAGCAGCGCTAGCCTTTTGACAGGTGACTATGGCTACACCTTC. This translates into CASSASLLTGDYGYTF.

This chain's CDR3 is CASSPGQGAGEQYF. CDR3 sequence (DNA): TGTGCCAGCAGCCCGGGACAGGGGGCAGGCGAGCAGTACTTC. The J gene is TRBJ2-7, the V gene TRBV7-2; TRBD1 matches at 12 bases. Germline V gene data show CDR1 as SGHTA and CDR2 as FQGNSA. The CDR3 is 14 amino acids. J was trimmed by 6 bases and V by 5 bases; bases with no gene match: 5.

The CDR3 spells CASSWGAGGPFWALSGNTIYF. Written as DNA, the CDR3 is TGTGCCAGCAGCTGGGGGGCAGGGGGCCCCTTTTGGGCCCTCTCTGGAAACACCATATATTTT. The chain links TRBV7-3 to TRBJ1-3; 8 nucleotides match TRBD1. CDR1 and CDR2 (germline): SGHTA, FQGTGA. The CDR3 extends over 21 amino acids. Trimming cost V 4 bases and J 0 bases; bases outside gene matches: 20.

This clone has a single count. The chain's CDR3 is CASSRTFQSGQETQYF. The DNA of the CDR3 is TGTGCCAGCAGCCGAACCTTTCAGTCTGGCCAAGAGACCCAGTACTTC. The V gene is TRBV7-9, the J gene TRBJ2-5; D is unresolved. The CDR3 consists of 16 residues. Germline CDR1 reads SEHNR; CDR2 reads FQNEAQ (reference sequence). Trimming shortened V by 5 bases and J by 1 base, and 17 bases separated the two germline ends.

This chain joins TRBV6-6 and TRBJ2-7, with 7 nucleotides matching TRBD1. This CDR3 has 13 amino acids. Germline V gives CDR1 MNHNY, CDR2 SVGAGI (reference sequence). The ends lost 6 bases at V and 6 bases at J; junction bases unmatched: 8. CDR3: CASRPRNRGEQYF. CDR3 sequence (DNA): TGTGCCAGCAGACCTCGGAACAGGGGCGAGCAGTACTTC.

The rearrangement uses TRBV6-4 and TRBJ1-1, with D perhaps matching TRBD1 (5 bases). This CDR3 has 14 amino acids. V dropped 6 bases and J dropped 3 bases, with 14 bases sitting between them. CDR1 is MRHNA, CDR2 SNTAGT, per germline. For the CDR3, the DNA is TGTGCCAGCAGCCTCGAAGGGGCGGACACTGAAGCTTTCTTT. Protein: CASSLEGADTEAFF.

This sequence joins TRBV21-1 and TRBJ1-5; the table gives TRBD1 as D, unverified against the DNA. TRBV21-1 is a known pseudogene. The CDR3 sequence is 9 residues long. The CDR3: CADTVILHF. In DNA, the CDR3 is TGTGCCGACACGGTCATTCTGCATTTT.

In DNA form, the CDR3 reads TGTGCCAGCAGCTCCCGACAGGGGGCTCCCCAGCATTTT. It is translated as CASSSRQGAPQHF. The rearrangement uses TRBV7-2 and TRBJ1-5, with 10 bases matching TRBD1. This CDR3 has 13 residues. CDR1 and CDR2 from the germline V gene are SGHTA and FQGNSA. The V gene end was trimmed by 4 bases and the J gene end by 10 bases; junction bases not matched to a gene: 4. The full variable domain, its missing parts supplied by reference TRBV7-2 and TRBJ1-5, is GAGVSQSPSNKVTEKGKDVELRCDPISGHTALYWYRQSLGQGLEFLIYFQGNSAPDKSGLPSDRFSAERTGGSVSTLTIQRTQQEDSAVYLCASSSRQGAPQHFGDGTRLSIL.

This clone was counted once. CDR3 nucleotide sequence: TGTGCCAGCAGTTCCCCCCTAGCGGGGGGCCGCGGGGAGCAGTTCTTC. Its protein product is CASSSPLAGGRGEQFF. J is TRBJ2-1 and V is TRBV27, with 11 nucleotides matching TRBD2. The V and J ends lost 4 bases and 10 bases, in that order; junction bases with no gene match: 12. CDR3 length: 16 amino acids. Germline V CDR1 and CDR2: MNHEY, SMNVEV (reference sequence).

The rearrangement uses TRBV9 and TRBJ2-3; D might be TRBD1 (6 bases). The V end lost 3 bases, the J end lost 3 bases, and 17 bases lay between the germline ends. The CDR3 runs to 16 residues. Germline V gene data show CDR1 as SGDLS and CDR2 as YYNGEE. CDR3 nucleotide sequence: TGTGCCAGCAGCGCGACCCTACAGGGAAGAACAGATACGCAGTATTTT. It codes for CASSATLQGRTDTQYF.

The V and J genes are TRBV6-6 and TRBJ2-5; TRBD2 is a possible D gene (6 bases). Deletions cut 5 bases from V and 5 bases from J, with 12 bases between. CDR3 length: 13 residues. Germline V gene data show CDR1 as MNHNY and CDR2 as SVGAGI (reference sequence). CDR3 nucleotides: TGTGCCAGCAGTGAGACTAGTGACGAGACCCAGTACTTC. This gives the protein CASSETSDETQYF.

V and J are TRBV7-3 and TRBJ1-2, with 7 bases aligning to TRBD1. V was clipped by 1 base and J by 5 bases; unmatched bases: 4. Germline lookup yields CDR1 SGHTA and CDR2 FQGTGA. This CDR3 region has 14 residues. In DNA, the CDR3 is TGTGCCAGCAGCTTAAACTCAGGGGGATATGGCTACACCTTC. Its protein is CASSLNSGGYGYTF. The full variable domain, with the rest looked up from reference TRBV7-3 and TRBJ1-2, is GAGVSQTPSNKVTEKGKYVELRCDPISGHTALYWYRQSLGQGPEFLIYFQGTGAADDSGLPNDRFFAVRPEGSVSTLKIQRTERGDSAVYLCASSLNSGGYGYTFGSGTRLTVV.